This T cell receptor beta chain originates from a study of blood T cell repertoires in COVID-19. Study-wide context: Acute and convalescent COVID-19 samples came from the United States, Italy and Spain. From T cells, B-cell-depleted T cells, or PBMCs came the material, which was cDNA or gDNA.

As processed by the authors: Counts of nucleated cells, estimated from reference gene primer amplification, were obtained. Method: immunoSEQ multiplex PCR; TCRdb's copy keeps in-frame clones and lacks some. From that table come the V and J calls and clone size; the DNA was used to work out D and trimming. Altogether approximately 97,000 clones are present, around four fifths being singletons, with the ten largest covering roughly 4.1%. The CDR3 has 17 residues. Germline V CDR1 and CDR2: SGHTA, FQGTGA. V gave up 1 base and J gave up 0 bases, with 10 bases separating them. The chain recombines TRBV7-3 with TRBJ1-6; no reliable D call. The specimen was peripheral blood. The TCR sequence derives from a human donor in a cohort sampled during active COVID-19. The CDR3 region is CASSLIGGSSYNSPLHF. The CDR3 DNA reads TGTGCCAGCAGCTTAATTGGCGGAAGCTCCTATAATTCACCCCTCCACTTT.